Below, 32 T cell receptor beta chains from the same sample are listed, as sequenced in a study of T cell clonality in common variable immunodeficiency. Broader study findings: Common variable immunodeficiency TCR beta sequences reportedly had fewer deletions and N-nucleotide insertions.

Data came from immunoSEQ multiplex PCR; TCRdb stores just in-frame clones and leaves some out. This set yields more than 30,000 clones and no singletons; the top ten hold 5% to 7%. These receptors have no identified antigens. Sequencing was carried out using peripheral blood mononuclear cells. All receptors come from a human donor with common variable immunodeficiency.

As to this clone: The sequence runs out 3 residues before the end of the CDR3; the remainder is reconstructed from the germline J gene. The rearrangement joins TRBV18 to TRBJ1-1; TRBD1 is a possible D gene (6 bases). CDR1 KGHSH and CDR2 LQKENI come from the germline V gene. This CDR3 is built from 13 residues. The CDR3 is CASSRPEQGEAFF. The CDR3 bases that were read are TGTGCCAGCTCACGACCAGAACAGGGAGAA. The full variable domain, rest sourced from reference TRBV18 and TRBJ1-1, is NAGVMQNPRHLVRRRGQEARLRCSPMKGHSHVYWYRQLPEEGLKFMVYLQKENIIDESGMPKERFSAEFPKEGPSILRIQQVVRGDSAAYFCASSRPEQGEAFFGQGTRLTVV.

This clone has at least ten counts. The DNA read from the CDR3 is TGTGCCAGCAGCTCGATCGGGGGGATTAATGAAAAA. Its protein product is CASSSIGGINEK. From start to end, the CDR3 is CASSSIGGINEKLFF. This sequence joins TRBV11-2 and TRBJ1-4, with TRBD1 as a possible D gene (5 bases). From the germline J gene comes the end of the CDR3, since the read stops 3 residues before it. CDR3 length equals 15 residues. The germline gives CDR1 SGHAT, CDR2 FQNNGV. Deletions cut 4 bases from V and 4 bases from J, with 13 bases between.

This clone was seen more than once but under ten times. The read finishes 3 residues shy of the CDR3 end, and the germline J gene is used to complete it. The chain recombines TRBV5-1 with TRBJ2-3, with TRBD2 identical over 8 bases. Germline-derived CDR1 and CDR2 are SGHRS and YFSETQ. This CDR3 region has 14 residues. The ends lost 7 bases at V and 3 bases at J; junction bases unmatched: 7. CDR3 DNA (partial): TGCGCCAGCCGGGGGGGTTCTAGAACAGATACG. Amino acids: CASRGGSRTDT. The entire CDR3 protein is CASRGGSRTDTQYF.

The sample holds many counts of this clone. This CDR3 reads CASSLAGQGNTGELFF. The CDR3 bases that were read are TGCGCCAGCAGCTTGGCGGGACAGGGTAACACCGGGGAG. The chain combines TRBV5-1 with TRBJ2-2; 9 positions match TRBD1. The read terminates 3 residues before the CDR3 end, so the remaining end is supplied by the germline J gene. This CDR3 spans 16 amino acids. Per germline, CDR1 SGHRS and CDR2 YFSETQ. Unmatched junction bases numbered 2, after V lost 0 bases and J lost 2 bases.

This clone came up many times. The CDR3 end falls 3 residues outside the read, so it is completed with the germline J gene. The chain couples TRBV20-1 to TRBJ2-1; D uncertain. Trimming left V 0 bases short and J 8 bases short, with 5 bases between. Germline lookup yields CDR1 DFQATT and CDR2 SNEGSKA (reference sequence). CDR3 size: 11 residues. CDR3 DNA (partial): TGCAGTGCTAGAGAAGGCTATGAG. Protein product: CSAREGYE. Given in full, the CDR3 is CSAREGYEQFF.

In its sample, this clone was seen a few times. Read data end 3 residues before the CDR3 end; the end is taken from the germline J gene. This sequence joins TRBV7-7 and TRBJ2-5; a possible D gene is TRBD2 (5 bases). The germline gives CDR1 SSHAT, CDR2 FNYEAQ (reference sequence). The V end lost 5 bases, the J end lost 5 bases, and 12 bases lay between the germline ends. This CDR3 is built from 13 residues. Partial CDR3 DNA: TGTGCCAGCAGCCCGGCGGGTCGGGAGACC. This gives the protein CASSPAGRET. The entire CDR3 reads CASSPAGRETQYF.

This clone has a handful of counts. The read falls 3 residues short of the CDR3 end, and the missing part is taken from the germline J gene. The chain carries TRBV7-9 and TRBJ2-5, with 8 nucleotides matching TRBD1. Germline V gene sequence: CDR1 SEHNR, CDR2 FQNEAQ (reference sequence). CDR3 length: 15 amino acids. V lost 3 bases, J lost 4 bases, and 7 bases stayed unmatched. The CDR3 DNA, read in part, is TGTGCCAGCAGCTTCTGGCAGGGGGCAGGAGAGACC. Translation gives CASSFWQGAGET. The full CDR3 reads CASSFWQGAGETQYF. Complete variable domain (other parts from reference TRBV7-9 and TRBJ2-5): DTGVSQNPRHKITKRGQNVTFRCDPISEHNRLYWYRQTLGQGPEFLTYFQNEAQLEKSRLLSDRFSAERPKGSFSTLEIQRTEQGDSAMYLCASSFWQGAGETQYFGPGTRLLVL.

CDR3 bases read: TGTGCCAGTACCTTGGGACAAACCAACTATGGC. Translated: CASTLGQTNYG. The whole CDR3 is CASTLGQTNYGYTF. The chain carries TRBV19 and TRBJ1-2; a weak D match, TRBD1 (6 bases). With the read ending 3 residues before the CDR3 end, the germline J gene is used to fill in that end. The CDR3 sequence is 14 residues long. The V end was cut by 7 bases, the J end by 2 bases, with 14 bases between. The germline V gene has CDR1 LNHDA and CDR2 SQIVND (reference sequence).

As to this clone: The read ends 3 residues shy of where the CDR3 ends; the end is completed using the germline J gene. The J gene is TRBJ2-1, the V gene TRBV30; no clear D gene. The CDR3 loop spans 12 amino acids. Trimming cost V 4 bases and J 0 bases, with 4 bases left between them. In germline, CDR1 is GTSNPN, CDR2 SVGIG (reference sequence). CDR3 sequence: CAWTVSYNEQFF. The covered CDR3 bases are TGTGCCTGGACGGTCTCCTACAATGAG.

This clone was counted many times. The observed sequence ends 3 residues before the CDR3 terminus, with the missing tail filled in from the germline J gene. V usage is TRBV5-4 and J usage is TRBJ2-2; no clear D. The CDR3 is 12 amino acids. Deletions cut 2 bases from V and 5 bases from J, with 4 bases between. Germline V gene lookup returns CDR1 SGHNT and CDR2 YYREEE (reference sequence). The CDR3 sequence is CASSFGTGELFF. The CDR3 DNA, read in part, is TGTGCCAGCAGCTTCGGGACCGGGGAG.

Points on this clone: The CDR3 end lies 3 residues beyond the end of the read and is filled in from the germline J gene. This chain links TRBV7-8 with TRBJ1-1; 12 bases are shared with TRBD1. Germline-derived CDR1 and CDR2 are SGHVS and FQNEAQ. The junction had 13 bases not matched to a gene; V was cut back by 10 bases and J by 4 bases. The CDR3 sequence is 16 residues long. Partial CDR3 DNA: TGTGCCACCACGGGGGGACAGGGGGCGCGGGGCACTGAA. This sequence encodes CATTGGQGARGTE. The whole CDR3 reads CATTGGQGARGTEAFF.

The DNA read from the CDR3 is TGTGCCAGCAGTGAAATTCGGGACACTGAA. Translated, it gives CASSEIRDTE. The CDR3 in full is CASSEIRDTEAFF. The V and J genes are TRBV2 and TRBJ1-1; D is ambiguous. The CDR3 goes on 3 residues after the read ends, and that part is filled in from the germline J gene. Germline values: CDR1 SNHLY, CDR2 FYNNEI. Trimming took 2 bases from V and 3 from J, leaving 7 bases between them. The CDR3 consists of 13 residues.

This clone was counted only a few times. The sequenced fragment ends 3 residues before the CDR3 boundary, so the rest is inferred from the germline J gene. The chain recombines TRBV6-1 with TRBJ1-2; the D is unclear. V lost 1 base and J lost 5, with 20 bases in between. Germline CDR1 is MNHNS and CDR2 is SASEGT. The length of the CDR3 is 17 residues. The CDR3 sequence: CASSEEETDIFWYGYTF. CDR3 DNA (partial): TGTGCCAGCAGTGAAGAGGAGACCGACATTTTTTGGTATGGC.

There are a few counts of this clone. The CDR3 loop reads CASSPWMESSRGGNTIYF. CDR3 bases read: TGTGCCAGCTCACCCTGGATGGAGTCATCCCGGGGGGGAAACACC. This chain uses TRBV18 with TRBJ1-3; the D gene is possibly TRBD1 (5 bases). The read ends 3 residues shy of where the CDR3 ends; the end is completed using the germline J gene. With 3 bases removed from V and 4 bases from J, the gap between germline ends came to 22 bases. Germline V gene lookup returns CDR1 KGHSH and CDR2 LQKENI. CDR3 size: 18 residues. Based on the CDR3 plus reference TRBV18 and TRBJ1-3, the full variable domain is NAGVMQNPRHLVRRRGQEARLRCSPMKGHSHVYWYRQLPEEGLKFMVYLQKENIIDESGMPKERFSAEFPKEGPSILRIQQVVRGDSAAYFCASSPWMESSRGGNTIYFGEGSWLTVV.

This clone was recorded at least ten times. The CDR3 extends 3 residues past the end of the read, so its final part is completed from the germline J gene. The chain has TRBV30 and TRBJ2-1; D not resolved. Germline V CDR1 and CDR2: GTSNPN, SVGIG (reference sequence). This CDR3 comprises 13 residues. The V end lost 4 bases, the J end lost 2 bases, and 9 bases lay between the germline ends. The CDR3: CAWNPSAYNEQFF. CDR3 bases read: TGTGCCTGGAACCCGAGCGCCTACAATGAG. Filled out from reference TRBV30 and TRBJ2-1, the complete variable domain reads SQTIHQWPATLVQPVGSPLSLECTVEGTSNPNLYWYRQAAGRGLQLLFYSVGIGQISSEVPQNLSASRPQDRQFILSSKKLLLSDSGFYLCAWNPSAYNEQFFGPGTRLTVL.

Of note for this clone: The CDR3 extends 3 residues past the end of the read, so its final part is completed from the germline J gene. The rearrangement uses TRBV7-2 and TRBJ2-7; maybe TRBD1 (5 bases). Germline lookup yields CDR1 SGHTA and CDR2 FQGNSA. This CDR3 has 14 residues. Trimming stripped 10 bases from V and 2 bases from J, with 18 bases between. The CDR3 protein is CATNKAWTTYEQYF. The covered CDR3 bases are TGTGCCACTAATAAAGCGTGGACAACCTACGAG.

This clone was picked up a small number of times. The read ends 3 residues early relative to the CDR3; the germline J gene fills the gap. The chain links TRBV11-2 to TRBJ1-2; D not resolved. V lost 2 bases and J 3 bases, leaving 10 bases between the germline ends. Germline V gene data show CDR1 as SGHAT and CDR2 as FQNNGV. The CDR3 extends over 14 amino acids. CDR3 DNA, as far as it was read: TGTGCCAGCAGCTTAAGGGCTCTGGACTATGGC. Protein product: CASSLRALDYG. The full CDR3 reads CASSLRALDYGYTF.

At least ten counts were recorded for this clone. From the germline J gene comes the end of the CDR3, since the read stops 3 residues before it. The chain employs TRBV5-1 and TRBJ2-2; D possibly corresponds to TRBD1 (5 bases). The germline V gene encodes CDR1 SGHRS and CDR2 YFSETQ. V was cut by 2 bases and J by 3 bases, with 11 bases left in between. The CDR3 is 15 residues long. Incomplete CDR3 DNA: TGCGCCAGCAGCTTAGACAGTCCTTACACCGGGGAG. The encoded protein is CASSLDSPYTGE. The full CDR3 protein is CASSLDSPYTGELFF.

The sample holds a few counts of this clone. The part of the CDR3 DNA that was read is TGTGCCAGTAGTGCCAACAGGGAGACGAACACTGAA. Translating gives CASSANRETNTE. The CDR3 in its entirety is CASSANRETNTEAFF. The V and J genes are TRBV19 and TRBJ1-1; perhaps TRBD1 as D (6 bases). The read terminates 3 residues before the CDR3 end, so the remaining end is supplied by the germline J gene. Per the germline V gene, CDR1 is LNHDA and CDR2 is SQIVND (reference sequence). CDR3 length equals 15 residues. Deletions cut 5 bases from V and 1 base from J, with 14 bases between.

This clone was seen more than once but under ten times. The read ends 3 residues shy of where the CDR3 ends; the end is completed using the germline J gene. The J gene is TRBJ1-5, the V gene TRBV5-1; D gene uncertain. The CDR3 is 16 residues long. The V end was cut by 2 bases, the J end by 4 bases, with 16 bases between. Germline CDR1 reads SGHRS; CDR2 reads YFSETQ. CDR3 sequence reads: CASSFSGMEENQPQHF. CDR3 DNA (partial): TGCGCCAGCAGCTTTTCGGGTATGGAAGAGAATCAGCCC. The full variable domain, its missing parts supplied by reference TRBV5-1 and TRBJ1-5, is KAGVTQTPRYLIKTRGQQVTLSCSPISGHRSVSWYQQTPGQGLQFLFEYFSETQRNKGNFPGRFSGRQFSNSRSEMNVSTLELGDSALYLCASSFSGMEENQPQHFGDGTRLSIL.

This clone was found many times. The read ends 3 residues early relative to the CDR3; the germline J gene fills the gap. The chain couples TRBV2 to TRBJ2-5, with TRBD2 as a possible D gene (6 bases). Germline loops: CDR1 SNHLY, CDR2 FYNNEI. With 2 bases removed from V and 1 base from J, the gap between germline ends came to 11 bases. The CDR3 spans 15 residues. CDR3 amino acids: CASSERGSVQETQYF. Incomplete CDR3 DNA: TGTGCCAGCAGTGAACGGGGGAGTGTCCAAGAGACC. Supplemented by reference TRBV2 and TRBJ2-5, the full variable domain reads EPEVTQTPSHQVTQMGQEVILRCVPISNHLYFYWYRQILGQKVEFLVSFYNNEISEKSEIFDDQFSVERPDGSNFTLKIRSTKLEDSAMYFCASSERGSVQETQYFGPGTRLLVL.

Concerning this clone itself: Read sequence stops 3 residues before the CDR3 end, and the germline J gene provides the missing end. The chain employs TRBV2 and TRBJ1-1; TRBD1 agrees at 8 bases. Germline V gives CDR1 SNHLY, CDR2 FYNNEI. V lost 8 bases and J lost 0; bases outside the gene matches: 8. The CDR3 totals 15 residues. CDR3 region: CASGSDRVVNTEAFF. CDR3 bases read: TGTGCCAGCGGATCGGACAGGGTGGTGAACACTGAA.

This clone came up a few times. The missing CDR3 end, 3 residues past where the read stops, is filled in from the germline J gene. V is TRBV19 and J is TRBJ1-5; D may be TRBD1 (5 bases). The germline CDR1 and CDR2 sequences are LNHDA and SQIVND (reference sequence). There are 14 residues in the CDR3. Trimming shortened V by 7 bases and J by 3 bases, and 13 bases separated the two germline ends. CDR3 protein: CASKQLTDNQPQHF. CDR3 DNA (partial): TGTGCCAGTAAACAACTGACAGACAATCAGCCC.

In its sample, this clone was seen a few times. The CDR3 extends 3 residues past the end of the read, so its final part is completed from the germline J gene. This chain links TRBV19 with TRBJ2-3; tentatively, D is TRBD2 (7 bases). This CDR3 comprises 19 residues. Germline V gives CDR1 LNHDA, CDR2 SQIVND (reference sequence). Trimming pared 1 base from V and 2 bases from J, leaving 22 bases between. The sequenced part of the CDR3 DNA is TGTGCCAGTAGTATAGTTGGCGACCCAGTGCGGGGGCCCACAGATACG. It yields the protein CASSIVGDPVRGPTDT. The full CDR3 is CASSIVGDPVRGPTDTQYF.

This clone was detected a few times. The read terminates 3 residues before the CDR3 end, so the remaining end is supplied by the germline J gene. This chain joins TRBV18 and TRBJ1-3; no clear D gene. This CDR3 contains 13 residues. V was trimmed by 7 bases and J by 4 bases, leaving 11 bases between them. Germline assignment: CDR1 KGHSH and CDR2 LQKENI. This CDR3 is CASFTVQGNTIYF. The CDR3 DNA, read in part, is TGTGCCAGCTTCACCGTACAGGGAAACACC.

Remarks on this clone: The read ends 3 residues before the CDR3 terminus; that terminus is restored from the germline J gene. This sequence joins TRBV19 and TRBJ2-7; 9 bases align to TRBD1. Unmatched junction bases numbered 14, after V lost 0 bases and J lost 2 bases. Germline values: CDR1 LNHDA, CDR2 SQIVND (reference sequence). This CDR3 comprises 19 residues. Partial CDR3 DNA: TGTGCCAGTAGTATAGACGACCGGGACAGGGTAAGTAATCCCTACGAG. Translating it yields CASSIDDRDRVSNPYE. In full, the CDR3 reads CASSIDDRDRVSNPYEQYF.

This clone was detected ten times or more. The read ends 3 residues before the CDR3 terminus; that terminus is restored from the germline J gene. The J gene is TRBJ2-7, the V gene TRBV5-1; D remains ambiguous. From germline, CDR1 is SGHRS and CDR2 YFSETQ. CDR3 length equals 14 residues. V lost 0 bases and J lost 4, with 11 bases in between. This chain's CDR3 is CASSLASTAYEQYF. Incomplete CDR3 DNA: TGCGCCAGCAGCTTGGCAAGCACCGCGTACGAG.

This clone was seen only a few times. From the germline J gene comes the end of the CDR3, since the read stops 3 residues before it. The chain carries TRBV18 and TRBJ1-5; D not resolved. This CDR3 spans 15 amino acids. CDR1 and CDR2 from the germline V gene are KGHSH and LQKENI. Deletions cut 0 bases from V and 6 bases from J, with 12 bases between. Here the CDR3 reads CASSPPRNAGQPQHF. The CDR3 bases that were read are TGTGCCAGCTCACCACCTAGGAATGCGGGTCAGCCC.

This clone was observed a handful of times. Since a much larger clone is just one base distant, this may be a read error. Partial CDR3 DNA: TGTGCCTGGAGTGTAAGTCAGGCACGAAACATT. As protein: CAWSVSQARNI. Given in full, the CDR3 is CAWSVSQARNIQYF. The rearrangement uses TRBV30 and TRBJ2-4; D gene unclear. The read terminates 3 residues ahead of where the CDR3 ends, so the germline J gene completes it. Germline V lookup: CDR1 GTSNPN, CDR2 SVGIG (reference sequence). Trimming stripped 0 bases from V and 6 bases from J, with 12 bases between. This CDR3 has 14 amino acids.

In its sample, this clone was seen many times. The read terminates 3 residues before the CDR3 end, so the remaining end is supplied by the germline J gene. The V and J genes are TRBV7-3 and TRBJ1-6; D remains unclear. Germline CDR1 reads SGHTA; CDR2 reads FQGTGA. V shed 2 bases and J shed 3 bases, with 5 bases lying between them. This CDR3 spans 14 amino acids. CDR3 in amino acids: CASSLEGYNSPLHF. The CDR3 DNA, read in part, is TGTGCCAGCAGCTTAGAGGGCTATAATTCACCC.

This clone was recorded many times. The CDR3 end lies 3 residues beyond the end of the read and is filled in from the germline J gene. The chain uses TRBV20-1 and TRBJ1-1, with D unresolved. The CDR3 has 12 residues. CDR1 DFQATT and CDR2 SNEGSKA come from the germline V gene (reference sequence). Trimming left V 4 bases short and J 6 bases short, with 12 bases between. The sequenced CDR3 bases are TGCAGTGCTATGGTGGTGGGCCCTGAA. The encoded protein is CSAMVVGPE. The complete CDR3 reads CSAMVVGPEAFF.

This clone was observed a handful of times. The read is 3 residues too short to cover the CDR3 end, so that end is filled in from the germline J gene. The rearrangement links TRBV6-2 or TRBV6-3 to TRBJ2-7; 8 bases agree with TRBD2. Trimming removed 6 bases from V and 6 bases from J; junction bases left unmatched: 19. The CDR3 loop spans 17 amino acids. Germline V gives CDR1 MNHEY, CDR2 SVGEGT. The part of the CDR3 DNA that was read is TGTGCCAGCAGACCGCGGGGGGTCTTCCCCTACCCTTCCGAG. As protein: CASRPRGVFPYPSE. The full CDR3 protein is CASRPRGVFPYPSEQYF.